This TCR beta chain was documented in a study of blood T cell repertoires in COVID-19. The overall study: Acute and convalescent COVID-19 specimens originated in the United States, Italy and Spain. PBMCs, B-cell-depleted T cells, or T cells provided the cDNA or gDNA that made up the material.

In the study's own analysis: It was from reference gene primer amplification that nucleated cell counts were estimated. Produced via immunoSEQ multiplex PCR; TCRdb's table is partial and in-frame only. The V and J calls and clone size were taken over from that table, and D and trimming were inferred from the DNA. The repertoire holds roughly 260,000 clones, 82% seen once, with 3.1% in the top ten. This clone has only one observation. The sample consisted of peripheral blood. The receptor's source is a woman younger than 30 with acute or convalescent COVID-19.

The CDR3 loop is CASSPLGGQRTYEQYF. For the CDR3, the DNA is TGTGCCAGCAGCCCTCTTGGGGGCCAAAGAACCTACGAGCAGTACTTC. The rearrangement links TRBV14 to TRBJ2-7, with a possible D match to TRBD1 (6 bases). The V end was cut by 4 bases, the J end by 2 bases, with 18 bases between. The length of the CDR3 is 16 residues. CDR1 and CDR2 (germline): SGHDN, FVKESK.